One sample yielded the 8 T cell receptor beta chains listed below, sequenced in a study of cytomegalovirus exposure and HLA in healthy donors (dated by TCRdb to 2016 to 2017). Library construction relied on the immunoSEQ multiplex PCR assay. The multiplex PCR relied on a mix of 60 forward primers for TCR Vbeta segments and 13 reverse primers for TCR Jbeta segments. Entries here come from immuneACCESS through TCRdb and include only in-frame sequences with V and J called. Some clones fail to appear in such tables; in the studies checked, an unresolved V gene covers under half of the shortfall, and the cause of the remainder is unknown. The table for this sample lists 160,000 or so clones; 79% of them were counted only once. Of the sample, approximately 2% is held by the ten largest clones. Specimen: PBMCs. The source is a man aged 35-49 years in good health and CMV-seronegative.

The CDR3 nucleotides read TGTGCCAGCAGCTTGGGACGGGGGGAGCAGTTCTTC. Its protein product is CASSLGRGEQFF. The chain couples TRBV7-9 to TRBJ2-1; D perhaps matches TRBD2 (6 bases). This CDR3 spans 12 amino acids. V was shortened by 3 bases and J by 10 bases, with 10 bases between the two germline ends. From germline, CDR1 is SEHNR and CDR2 FQNEAQ (reference sequence).

Here the CDR3 DNA reads TGTGCCAGCAGTGGAGGGGGTCTGCCCTATGGCTACACCTTC. It is translated as CASSGGGLPYGYTF. V gene TRBV6-1 combines with J gene TRBJ1-2; a weak D match, TRBD1 (6 bases). The length of the CDR3 is 14 residues. Per the germline V gene, CDR1 is MNHNS and CDR2 is SASEGT. V shed 4 bases and J shed 4 bases, with 13 bases lying between them.

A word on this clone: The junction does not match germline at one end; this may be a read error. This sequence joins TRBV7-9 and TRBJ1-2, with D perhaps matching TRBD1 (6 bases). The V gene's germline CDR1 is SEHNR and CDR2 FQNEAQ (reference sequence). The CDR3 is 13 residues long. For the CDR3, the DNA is TGTTCCAGCAGCTTCGACAGGATCTATGGCTACACCTTC. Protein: CSSSFDRIYGYTF.

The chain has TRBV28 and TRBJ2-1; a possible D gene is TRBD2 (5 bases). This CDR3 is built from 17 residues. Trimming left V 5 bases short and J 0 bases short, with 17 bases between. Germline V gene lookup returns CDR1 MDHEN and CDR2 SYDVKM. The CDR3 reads CASSLALSGFSYNEQFF. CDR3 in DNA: TGTGCCAGCAGTCTCGCCCTTTCGGGGTTCTCCTACAATGAGCAGTTCTTC.

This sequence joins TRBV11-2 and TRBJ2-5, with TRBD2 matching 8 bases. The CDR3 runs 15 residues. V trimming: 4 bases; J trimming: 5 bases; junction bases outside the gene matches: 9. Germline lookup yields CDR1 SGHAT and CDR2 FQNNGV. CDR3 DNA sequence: TGTGCCAGCAGCTCATCCTCGCCGGGAGGGGAGACCCAGTACTTC. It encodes CASSSSSPGGETQYF.

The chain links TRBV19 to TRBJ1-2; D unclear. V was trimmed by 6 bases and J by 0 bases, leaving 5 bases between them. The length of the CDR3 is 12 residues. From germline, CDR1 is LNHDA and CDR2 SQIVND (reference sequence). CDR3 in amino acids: CASSPANYGYTF. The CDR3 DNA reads TGTGCCAGTAGCCCAGCTAACTATGGCTACACCTTC.

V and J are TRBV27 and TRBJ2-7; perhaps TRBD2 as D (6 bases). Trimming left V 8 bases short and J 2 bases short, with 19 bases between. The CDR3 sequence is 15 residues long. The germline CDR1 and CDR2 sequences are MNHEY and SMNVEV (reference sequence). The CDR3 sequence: CASSATGTQPYEQYF. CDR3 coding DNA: TGTGCCAGCTCGGCGACCGGGACTCAGCCCTACGAGCAGTACTTC.

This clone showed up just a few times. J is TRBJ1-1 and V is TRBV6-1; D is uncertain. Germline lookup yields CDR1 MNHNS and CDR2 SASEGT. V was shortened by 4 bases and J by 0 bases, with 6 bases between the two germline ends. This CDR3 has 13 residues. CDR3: CASSGQVNTEAFF. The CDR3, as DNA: TGTGCCAGCAGTGGCCAGGTGAACACTGAAGCTTTCTTT.